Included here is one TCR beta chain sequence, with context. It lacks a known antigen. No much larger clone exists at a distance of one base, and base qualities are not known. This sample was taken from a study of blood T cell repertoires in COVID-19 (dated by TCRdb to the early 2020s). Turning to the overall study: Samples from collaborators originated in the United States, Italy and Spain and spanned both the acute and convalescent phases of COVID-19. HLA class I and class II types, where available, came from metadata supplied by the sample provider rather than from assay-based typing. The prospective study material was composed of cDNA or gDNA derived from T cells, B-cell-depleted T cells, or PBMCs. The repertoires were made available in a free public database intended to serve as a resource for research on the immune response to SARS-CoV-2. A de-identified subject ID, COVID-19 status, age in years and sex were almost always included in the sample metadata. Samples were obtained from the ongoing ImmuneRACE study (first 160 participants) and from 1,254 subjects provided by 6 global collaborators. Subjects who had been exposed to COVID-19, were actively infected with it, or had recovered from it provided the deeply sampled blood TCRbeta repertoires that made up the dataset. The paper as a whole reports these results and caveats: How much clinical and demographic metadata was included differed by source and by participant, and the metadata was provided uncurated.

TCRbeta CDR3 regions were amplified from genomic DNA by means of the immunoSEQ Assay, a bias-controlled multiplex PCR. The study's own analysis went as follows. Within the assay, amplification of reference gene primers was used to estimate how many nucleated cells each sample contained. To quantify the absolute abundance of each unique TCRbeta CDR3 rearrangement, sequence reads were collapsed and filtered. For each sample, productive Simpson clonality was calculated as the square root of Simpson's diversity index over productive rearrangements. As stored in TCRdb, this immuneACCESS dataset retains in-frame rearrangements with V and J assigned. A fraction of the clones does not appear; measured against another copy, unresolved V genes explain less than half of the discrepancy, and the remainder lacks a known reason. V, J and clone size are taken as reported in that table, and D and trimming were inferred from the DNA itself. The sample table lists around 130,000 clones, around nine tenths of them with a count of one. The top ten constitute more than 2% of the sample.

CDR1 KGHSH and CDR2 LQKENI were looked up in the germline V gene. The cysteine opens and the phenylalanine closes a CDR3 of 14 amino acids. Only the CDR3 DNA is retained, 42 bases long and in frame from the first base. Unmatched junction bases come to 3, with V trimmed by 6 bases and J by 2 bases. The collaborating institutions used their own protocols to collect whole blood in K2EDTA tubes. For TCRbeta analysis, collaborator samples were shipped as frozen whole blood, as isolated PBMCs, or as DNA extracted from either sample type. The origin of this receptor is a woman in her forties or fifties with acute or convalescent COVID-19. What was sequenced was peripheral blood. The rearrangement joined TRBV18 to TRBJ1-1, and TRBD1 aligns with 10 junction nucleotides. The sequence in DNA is TGTGCCAGCTCCGGGGACAGGGGAAACACTGAAGCTTTCTTT. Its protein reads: CASSGDRGNTEAFF.